The entry below gives a single T cell receptor (beta chain) sequence along with its context. What it binds is not known. Trimming removed 3 bases at V and 8 bases at J, with 14 bases between. Per the germline V gene, CDR1 is DFQATT and CDR2 is SNEGSKA (reference sequence). This CDR3 spans 13 amino acids. Using its own MiXCR run on the reads, TCRdb lists one record per CDR3 protein. The sample includes some 700,000 distinct CDR3 sequences, about 30% of them seen just once. The sample comes from a study of T cell repertoires in cytomegalovirus infection. Across the whole study: HLA-B-restricted CMV epitopes that are well studied, plus recently identified HLA-C-restricted ones, were used by the study. Matching HLA type, along with CMV infection, was indicated by public TCR beta signatures.

Broader study findings: Across the ex vivo response, the dominant clonotypes were HLA-C-restricted CMV-specific TCR beta clonotypes. Cumulated frequencies of public TCR beta families served to identify carriers of CMV plus the relevant HLA.

This TCR was sampled from a human donor in good health (CMV status not recorded). Some clones in this sample may be carry-over from other donors' samples. This chain connects TRBV20-1 to TRBJ2-1; D unresolved. The material was cultured PBMCs, obtained from culture after CMV antigen stimulation. The CDR3 protein is CSARGWTGDEQFF. DNA for the CDR3: TGCAGTGCTAGGGGATGGACCGGAGATGAGCAGTTCTTC.